A single sample gave rise to the 3 T cell receptor beta chains below, sequenced in a study of blood T cell repertoires in COVID-19. Generated by immunoSEQ multiplex PCR, the TCRdb table keeps only in-frame clones and is missing some. Of approximately 210,000 clones in the sample, about 86% were seen once. Material for sequencing was PBMCs or T cells enriched from blood (not recorded which). All receptors derive from a woman in her fifties or sixties with acute COVID-19.

The chain combines TRBV2 with TRBJ1-1, with unresolved D. Germline V lookup: CDR1 SNHLY, CDR2 FYNNEI. The CDR3 contains 13 residues. Trimming took 2 bases from V and 10 from J, leaving 14 bases between them. The CDR3 region has the DNA TGTGCCAGCAGTGAAATAGTTGCGACGGGAGCTTTCTTT. Residues: CASSEIVATGAFF.

The V gene is TRBV19, the J gene TRBJ1-1; 9 bases line up with TRBD1. Germline CDR1 LNHDA, CDR2 SQIVND (reference sequence). The CDR3 runs to 16 residues. The junction had 5 bases not matched to a gene; V was cut back by 2 bases and J by 1 base. The CDR3 loop is CASSINQDRGNTEAFF. The CDR3, as DNA: TGTGCCAGTAGTATAAATCAGGACAGGGGGAACACTGAAGCTTTCTTT.

The V call is TRBV20-1, the J call TRBJ1-2, with TRBD1 matching 7 bases. V lost 4 bases and J lost 7; bases outside the gene matches: 3. This CDR3 is built from 11 residues. Germline V gene lookup returns CDR1 DFQATT and CDR2 SNEGSKA (reference sequence). The CDR3 loop is CSAKQGGGYTF. CDR3 in DNA: TGCAGTGCTAAGCAGGGGGGTGGCTACACCTTC.